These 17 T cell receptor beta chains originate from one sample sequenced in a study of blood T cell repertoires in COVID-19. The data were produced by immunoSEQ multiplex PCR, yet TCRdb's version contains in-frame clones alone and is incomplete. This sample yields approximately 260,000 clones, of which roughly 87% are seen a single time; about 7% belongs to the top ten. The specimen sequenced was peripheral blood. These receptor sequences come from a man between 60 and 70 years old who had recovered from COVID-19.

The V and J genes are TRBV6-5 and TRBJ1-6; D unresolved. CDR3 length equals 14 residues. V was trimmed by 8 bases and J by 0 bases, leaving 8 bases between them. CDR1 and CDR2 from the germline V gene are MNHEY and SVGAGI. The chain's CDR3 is CASFSGSYNSPLHF. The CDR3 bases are TGTGCCAGCTTTAGCGGCTCCTATAATTCACCCCTCCACTTT.

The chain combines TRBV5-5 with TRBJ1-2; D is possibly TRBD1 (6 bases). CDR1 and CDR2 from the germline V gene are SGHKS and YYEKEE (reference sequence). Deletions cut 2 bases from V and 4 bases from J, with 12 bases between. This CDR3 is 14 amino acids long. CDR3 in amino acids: CASSFPSGAYGYTF. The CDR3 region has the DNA TGTGCCAGCAGCTTCCCCTCAGGGGCCTATGGCTACACCTTC.

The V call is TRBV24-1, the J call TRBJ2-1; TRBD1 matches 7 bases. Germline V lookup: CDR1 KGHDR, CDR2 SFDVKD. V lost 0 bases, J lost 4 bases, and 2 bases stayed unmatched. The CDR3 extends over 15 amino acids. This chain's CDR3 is CATSDLRQGYNEQFF. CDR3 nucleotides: TGTGCCACCAGTGATTTGCGACAGGGATACAATGAGCAGTTCTTC.

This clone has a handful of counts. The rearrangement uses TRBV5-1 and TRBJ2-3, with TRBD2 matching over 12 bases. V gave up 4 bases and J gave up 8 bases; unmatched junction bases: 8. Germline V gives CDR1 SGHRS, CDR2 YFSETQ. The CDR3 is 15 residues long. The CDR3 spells CASSPTSGGEGTQYF. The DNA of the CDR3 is TGCGCCAGCAGCCCGACTAGCGGGGGAGAAGGTACGCAGTATTTT. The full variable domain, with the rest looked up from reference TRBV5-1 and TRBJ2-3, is KAGVTQTPRYLIKTRGQQVTLSCSPISGHRSVSWYQQTPGQGLQFLFEYFSETQRNKGNFPGRFSGRQFSNSRSEMNVSTLELGDSALYLCASSPTSGGEGTQYFGPGTRLTVL.

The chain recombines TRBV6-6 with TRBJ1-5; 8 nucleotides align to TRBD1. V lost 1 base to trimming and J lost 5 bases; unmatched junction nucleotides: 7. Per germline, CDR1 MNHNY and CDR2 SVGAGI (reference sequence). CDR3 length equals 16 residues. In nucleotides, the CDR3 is TGTGCCAGCAGTTACTTCGACAGGGGTTGGGATCAGCCCCAGCATTTT. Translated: CASSYFDRGWDQPQHF.

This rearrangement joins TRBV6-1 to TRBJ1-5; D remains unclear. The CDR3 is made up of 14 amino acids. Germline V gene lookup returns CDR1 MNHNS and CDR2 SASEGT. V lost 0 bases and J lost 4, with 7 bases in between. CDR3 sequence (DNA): TGTGCCAGCAGTGAAGCGAGTCGAAATCAGCCCCAGCATTTT. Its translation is CASSEASRNQPQHF.

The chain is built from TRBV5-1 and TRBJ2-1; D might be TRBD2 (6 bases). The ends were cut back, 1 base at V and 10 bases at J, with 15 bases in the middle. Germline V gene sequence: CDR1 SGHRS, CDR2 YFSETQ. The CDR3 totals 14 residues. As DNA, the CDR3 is TGCGCCAGCAGCTTGACCGACGCGGGGCGCGAGCAGTTCTTC. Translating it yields CASSLTDAGREQFF.

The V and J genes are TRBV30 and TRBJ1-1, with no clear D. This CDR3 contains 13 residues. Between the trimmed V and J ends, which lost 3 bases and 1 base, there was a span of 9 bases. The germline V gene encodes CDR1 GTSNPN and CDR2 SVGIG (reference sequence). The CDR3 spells CAWRAGANTEAFF. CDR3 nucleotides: TGTGCCTGGAGAGCGGGCGCGAACACTGAAGCTTTCTTT.

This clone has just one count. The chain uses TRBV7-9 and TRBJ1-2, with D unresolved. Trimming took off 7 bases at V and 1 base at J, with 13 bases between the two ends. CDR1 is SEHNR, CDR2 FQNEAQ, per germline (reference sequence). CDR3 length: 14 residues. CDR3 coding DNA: TGTGCCAGCACCTTGGGAGGGTTTAACTATGGCTACACCTTC. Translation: CASTLGGFNYGYTF.

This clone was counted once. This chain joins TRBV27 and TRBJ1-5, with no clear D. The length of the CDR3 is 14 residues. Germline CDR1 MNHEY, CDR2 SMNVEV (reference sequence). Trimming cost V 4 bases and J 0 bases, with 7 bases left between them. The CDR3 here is CASSSPPSNQPQHF. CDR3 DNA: TGTGCCAGCAGTTCCCCTCCTAGCAATCAGCCCCAGCATTTT.

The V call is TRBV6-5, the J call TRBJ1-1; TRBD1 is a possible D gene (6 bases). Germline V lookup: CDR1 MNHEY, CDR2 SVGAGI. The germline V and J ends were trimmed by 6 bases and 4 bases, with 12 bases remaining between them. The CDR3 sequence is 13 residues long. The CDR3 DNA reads TGTGCCAGCAGCACAGGGTGGGTCACTGAAGCTTTCTTT. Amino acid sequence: CASSTGWVTEAFF.

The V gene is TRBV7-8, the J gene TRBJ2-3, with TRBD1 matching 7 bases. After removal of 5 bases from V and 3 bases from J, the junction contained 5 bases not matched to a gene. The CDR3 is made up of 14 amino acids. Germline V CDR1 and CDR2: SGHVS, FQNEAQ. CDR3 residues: CASSKQGFTDTQYF. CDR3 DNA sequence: TGTGCCAGCAGCAAACAGGGGTTTACAGATACGCAGTATTTT.

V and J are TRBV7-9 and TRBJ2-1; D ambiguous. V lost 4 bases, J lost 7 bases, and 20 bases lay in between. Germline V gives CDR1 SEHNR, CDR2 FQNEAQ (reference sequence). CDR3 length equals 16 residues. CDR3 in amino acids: CASSSRRTLQWNEQFF. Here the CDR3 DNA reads TGTGCCAGCAGCTCCCGACGAACCTTACAGTGGAATGAGCAGTTCTTC.

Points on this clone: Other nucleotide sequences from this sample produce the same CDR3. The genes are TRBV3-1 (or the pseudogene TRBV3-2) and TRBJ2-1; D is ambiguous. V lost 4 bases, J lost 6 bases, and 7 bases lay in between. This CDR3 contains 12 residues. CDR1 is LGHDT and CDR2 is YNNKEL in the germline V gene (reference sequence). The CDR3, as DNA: TGTGCCAGCAGCCGCGGCGTCAATGAGCAGTTCTTC. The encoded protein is CASSRGVNEQFF.

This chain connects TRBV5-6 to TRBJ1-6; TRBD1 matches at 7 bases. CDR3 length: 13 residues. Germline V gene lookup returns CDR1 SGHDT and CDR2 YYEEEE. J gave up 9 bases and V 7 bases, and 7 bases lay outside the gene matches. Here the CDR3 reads CASVRDSSSPLHF. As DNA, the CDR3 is TGTGCCAGCGTACGGGACAGTAGTTCACCCCTCCACTTT.

The CDR3 here is CASRAGTISNQPQHF. CDR3 DNA: TGTGCCAGCAGAGCCGGGACAATTAGCAATCAGCCCCAGCATTTT. V and J are TRBV28 and TRBJ1-5, with D possibly TRBD1 on 6 matching bases. The length of the CDR3 is 15 residues. Per germline, CDR1 MDHEN and CDR2 SYDVKM. V was trimmed by 6 bases and J by 0 bases, leaving 12 bases between them.

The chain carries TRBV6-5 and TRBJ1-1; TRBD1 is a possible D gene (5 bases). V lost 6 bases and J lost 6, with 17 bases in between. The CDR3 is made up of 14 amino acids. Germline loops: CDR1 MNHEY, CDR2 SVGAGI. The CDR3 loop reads CASRSPGSIAEAFF. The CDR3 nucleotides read TGTGCCAGCAGATCGCCAGGGTCTATAGCTGAAGCTTTCTTT.